These 27 T cell receptor beta chains were sequenced from one sample in a study of blood T cell repertoires in COVID-19. Method: immunoSEQ multiplex PCR; TCRdb's copy keeps in-frame clones and lacks some. The data contain some 200,000 clones, 90% to 95% of them seen just once; the ten biggest clones take up roughly 0.7%. Specimen: peripheral blood. The receptors stem from a young man with COVID-19, enrolled during active disease.

The chain joins TRBV2 to TRBJ2-3, with 7 bases lining up with TRBD2. V trimming: 7 bases; J trimming: 0 bases; junction bases outside the gene matches: 4. There are 14 residues in the CDR3. The V gene's germline CDR1 is SNHLY and CDR2 FYNNEI. CDR3 in amino acids: CASKGAGSTDTQYF. The CDR3 DNA sequence: TGTGCCAGCAAAGGAGCGGGGAGCACAGATACGCAGTATTTT.

The V and J genes are TRBV19 and TRBJ2-1, with 7 bases aligning to TRBD2. The germline CDR1 and CDR2 sequences are LNHDA and SQIVND (reference sequence). V shed 2 bases and J 6 bases; nucleotides not matched to a gene: 13. The CDR3 covers 17 residues. The chain's CDR3 is CASSISPHGGITNEQFF. The CDR3 DNA reads TGTGCCAGTAGTATATCCCCCCACGGGGGGATCACCAATGAGCAGTTCTTC. The variable domain in full, with the rest retrieved from reference TRBV19 and TRBJ2-1, is DGGITQSPKYLFRKEGQNVTLSCEQNLNHDAMYWYRQDPGQGLRLIYYSQIVNDFQKGDIAEGYSVSREKKESFPLTVTSAQKNPTAFYLCASSISPHGGITNEQFFGPGTRLTVL.

The chain carries TRBV19 and TRBJ2-3; 11 positions match TRBD2. Germline-derived CDR1 and CDR2 are LNHDA and SQIVND (reference sequence). The CDR3 loop spans 18 amino acids. The ends lost 6 bases at V and 3 bases at J; junction bases unmatched: 14. This CDR3 reads CASSGLASGGKGTDTQYF. CDR3 DNA sequence: TGTGCCAGTAGCGGTTTGGCTAGCGGGGGGAAGGGAACAGATACGCAGTATTTT.

For the CDR3, the DNA is TGTGCCAGCAGCCGTCGGTTTGAGACCCAGTACTTC. This sequence encodes CASSRRFETQYF. The chain links TRBV3-1 (or the pseudogene TRBV3-2) to TRBJ2-5; D gene unclear. There are 12 residues in the CDR3. Germline V gives CDR1 LGHDT, CDR2 YNNKEL (reference sequence). V was pared by 4 bases and J by 5 bases, with 8 bases between.

The chain links TRBV6-1 to TRBJ1-3, with a possible D match to TRBD1 (6 bases). This CDR3 region has 17 residues. Germline CDR1 is MNHNS and CDR2 is SASEGT. V shed 4 bases and J shed 4 bases, with 20 bases lying between them. CDR3 nucleotides: TGTGCCAGCAGTGCCCGGGTCCCTCCAGGGGTAGGAAACACCATATATTTT. It encodes CASSARVPPGVGNTIYF.

The gene calls are TRBV29-1 and TRBJ2-7, with a weak D call TRBD1 (6 bases). V lost 7 bases, J lost 5 bases, and 15 bases lay in between. The length of the CDR3 is 12 residues. The germline CDR1 and CDR2 sequences are SQVTM and ANQGSEA. The CDR3 DNA follows: TGCAGCGCCACACAGGGTAGGAACGAGCAGTACTTC. It codes for CSATQGRNEQYF.

The chain has TRBV4-1 and TRBJ1-6; 9 nucleotides line up with TRBD1. Germline V gives CDR1 MGHRA, CDR2 YSYEKL. The junction had 10 bases not matched to a gene; V was cut back by 3 bases and J by 10 bases. The CDR3 contains 16 residues. The CDR3 bases are TGCGCCAGCAGCCAGTACGGGGGACAGGGTAACTCACCCCTCCACTTT. Encoded protein: CASSQYGGQGNSPLHF.

This chain connects TRBV5-1 to TRBJ2-2, with 11 bases matching TRBD1. This CDR3 has 16 amino acids. Germline V lookup: CDR1 SGHRS, CDR2 YFSETQ. V dropped 1 base and J dropped 5; count of bases not matched to a gene: 4. CDR3 loop: CASSLTGTGGTGELFF. CDR3 nucleotide sequence: TGCGCCAGCAGCTTGACCGGGACAGGGGGGACCGGGGAGCTGTTTTTT.

As concerns this clone: Its ends do not fully match the called genes, so a read error is possible. The chain recombines TRBV3-1 (or the pseudogene TRBV3-2) with TRBJ2-1, with a weak D call TRBD1 (5 bases). Germline V gene lookup returns CDR1 LGHDT and CDR2 YNNKEL (reference sequence). The CDR3 loop spans 15 amino acids. CDR3 nucleotide sequence: TGTGCCAGCAGTCAAGAACTCCAGGGTGCCCATGAGCAGTTCTTC. Its protein product is CASSQELQGAHEQFF.

J is TRBJ2-5 and V is TRBV6-6; 11 bases are shared with TRBD2. Looked up from germline, CDR1 is MNHNY and CDR2 is SVGAGI (reference sequence). The CDR3 loop spans 15 amino acids. V was clipped by 5 bases and J by 1 base; unmatched bases: 3. This chain's CDR3 is CASSPSGGTQETQYF. The CDR3 DNA reads as TGTGCCAGCAGTCCTAGCGGGGGGACCCAAGAGACCCAGTACTTC.

The rearrangement uses TRBV3-1 (or the pseudogene TRBV3-2) and TRBJ2-7; possibly TRBD1 for D (6 bases). The V end was cut by 2 bases, the J end by 0 bases, with 8 bases between. This CDR3 contains 14 residues. CDR1 is LGHDT and CDR2 is YNNKEL in the germline V gene (reference sequence). This CDR3 reads CASSQPGHSYEQYF. The CDR3 nucleotides are TGTGCCAGCAGCCAACCGGGACACTCCTACGAGCAGTACTTC.

J is TRBJ2-2 and V is TRBV9, with D possibly being TRBD2 (5 bases). This CDR3 has 17 amino acids. The germline V and J ends were trimmed by 3 bases and 4 bases, with 19 bases remaining between them. Germline V gene sequence: CDR1 SGDLS, CDR2 YYNGEE. In nucleotides, the CDR3 is TGTGCCAGCAGCGCCCCCGGGAAGGTTGGGGTCACCGGGGAGCTGTTTTTT. Protein product: CASSAPGKVGVTGELFF.

The rearrangement links TRBV12-3 or TRBV12-4 to TRBJ1-1; a possible D gene is TRBD1 (5 bases). The CDR3 has 13 amino acids. V lost 4 bases, J lost 5 bases, and 11 bases lay in between. CDR3 amino acids: CASSSRGGTEAFF. As DNA, the CDR3 is TGTGCCAGCAGTTCCCGGGGGGGTACTGAAGCTTTCTTT.

The gene calls are TRBV5-1 and TRBJ2-1; perhaps TRBD1 as D (6 bases). The CDR3 has 15 residues. Trimming shortened V by 3 bases and J by 0 bases, and 10 bases separated the two germline ends. Germline assignment: CDR1 SGHRS and CDR2 YFSETQ. CDR3 coding DNA: TGCGCCAGCAGCTCGACAGGCAGCTCCTACAATGAGCAGTTCTTC. Translated: CASSSTGSSYNEQFF.

The rearrangement joins TRBV9 to TRBJ1-6; D is unclear. Germline CDR1 SGDLS, CDR2 YYNGEE. The V end was cut by 4 bases, the J end by 5 bases, with 7 bases between. The CDR3 contains 13 residues. Here the CDR3 reads CASSPTNNSPLHF. The CDR3 nucleotides are TGTGCCAGCAGCCCTACCAATAATTCACCCCTCCACTTT.

The chain is built from TRBV5-1 and TRBJ2-6; TRBD1 aligns across 8 bases. Looked up from germline, CDR1 is SGHRS and CDR2 is YFSETQ. V lost 0 bases, J lost 2 bases, and 4 bases stayed unmatched. The CDR3 sequence is 17 residues long. CDR3 loop: CASSLARTGTGANVLTF. DNA for the CDR3: TGCGCCAGCAGCTTGGCCCGGACAGGGACTGGGGCCAACGTCCTGACTTTC.

The rearrangement joins TRBV27 to TRBJ2-1; 15 nucleotides align to TRBD2. This CDR3 is built from 14 residues. Unmatched junction bases numbered 6, after V lost 8 bases and J lost 10 bases. Germline lookup yields CDR1 MNHEY and CDR2 SMNVEV (reference sequence). CDR3 nucleotides: TGTGCCAGCGGACTAGCGGGGGGGCTCCGGGAGCAGTTCTTC. Translated, it gives CASGLAGGLREQFF.

This sequence joins TRBV19 and TRBJ2-7; weak D call: TRBD1 (5 bases). CDR3 length: 13 amino acids. Deletions cut 9 bases from V and 3 bases from J, with 15 bases between. Looked up from germline, CDR1 is LNHDA and CDR2 is SQIVND (reference sequence). CDR3 residues: CASDETDHYEQYF. The CDR3 coding sequence is TGTGCCAGCGATGAGACAGACCACTACGAGCAGTACTTC.

The rearrangement links TRBV19 to TRBJ1-5; 8 bases are a match to TRBD1. The CDR3 has 16 residues. J gave up 5 bases and V 1 base, and 7 bases lay outside the gene matches. Germline CDR1 and CDR2: LNHDA and SQIVND (reference sequence). CDR3 coding DNA: TGTGCCAGTAGTATAGGGGACAGGATTCGCTATCAGCCCCAGCATTTT. This codes for CASSIGDRIRYQPQHF.

This chain links TRBV10-3 with TRBJ1-1; TRBD1 aligns across 9 bases. Germline V gene lookup returns CDR1 ENHRY and CDR2 SYGVKD. J was trimmed by 6 bases and V by 8 bases; bases with no gene match: 16. This CDR3 spans 16 amino acids. CDR3 sequence (DNA): TGTGCCATCTCCCCGGGACAGGGCTTCCTAGCCGCTGAAGCTTTCTTT. Translation: CAISPGQGFLAAEAFF.

The V and J genes are TRBV11-2 and TRBJ1-5, with 8 bases that match TRBD1. This CDR3 has 15 amino acids. The J segment lost 2 bases and the V segment lost 5 bases, leaving 5 bases of the junction unmatched. The germline V gene encodes CDR1 SGHAT and CDR2 FQNNGV. The CDR3: CASSRTGSGNQPQHF. Here the CDR3 DNA reads TGTGCCAGCAGCAGGACAGGGTCGGGCAATCAGCCCCAGCATTTT.

V gene TRBV10-3 combines with J gene TRBJ1-4; D unresolved. The CDR3 runs to 14 residues. Trimming left V 4 bases short and J 6 bases short, with 12 bases between. The germline V gene encodes CDR1 ENHRY and CDR2 SYGVKD. The CDR3 loop reads CAISVGRRDEKLFF. CDR3 DNA: TGTGCCATCAGTGTAGGGCGGCGGGATGAAAAACTGTTTTTT.

The chain carries TRBV19 and TRBJ2-7; D not certain. Deletions cut 1 base from V and 5 bases from J, with 6 bases between. The CDR3 covers 12 residues. Germline CDR1 and CDR2: LNHDA and SQIVND (reference sequence). DNA of the CDR3: TGTGCCAGTAGTATAGCACGCGACGAGCAGTACTTC. This sequence encodes CASSIARDEQYF.

The chain combines TRBV9 with TRBJ2-1; possibly TRBD1 for D (6 bases). The CDR3 totals 13 residues. With 4 bases removed from V and 3 bases from J, the gap between germline ends came to 8 bases. The germline V gene encodes CDR1 SGDLS and CDR2 YYNGEE. Here the CDR3 DNA reads TGTGCCAGCAGCCCACAGGGCTACAATGAGCAGTTCTTC. This gives the protein CASSPQGYNEQFF.

The genes are TRBV6-5 and TRBJ1-3; 8 nucleotides match TRBD1. This CDR3 is 13 amino acids long. V gave up 9 bases and J gave up 8 bases; unmatched junction bases: 9. Germline loops: CDR1 MNHEY, CDR2 SVGAGI. The CDR3, as DNA: TGTGCCAGTACGGGACAGGCAGAACACACCATATATTTT. This encodes CASTGQAEHTIYF.

This clone was recorded a few times. This chain uses TRBV9 with TRBJ1-2; 11 bases line up with TRBD1. The germline V gene has CDR1 SGDLS and CDR2 YYNGEE. The CDR3 is 15 amino acids. J gave up 7 bases and V 3 bases, and 8 bases lay outside the gene matches. CDR3 DNA sequence: TGTGCCAGCAGCGCTCGTGGACAGGGGGCTACTGGCTACACCTTC. Its protein product is CASSARGQGATGYTF.

The V and J genes are TRBV18 and TRBJ1-6, with 7 bases aligning to TRBD1. CDR1 and CDR2 (germline): KGHSH, LQKENI. The CDR3 contains 16 residues. J gave up 6 bases and V 3 bases, and 8 bases lay outside the gene matches. DNA for the CDR3: TGTGCCAGCTCACCCCAGGGGGAGACGGGTAATTCACCCCTCCACTTT. It encodes CASSPQGETGNSPLHF.